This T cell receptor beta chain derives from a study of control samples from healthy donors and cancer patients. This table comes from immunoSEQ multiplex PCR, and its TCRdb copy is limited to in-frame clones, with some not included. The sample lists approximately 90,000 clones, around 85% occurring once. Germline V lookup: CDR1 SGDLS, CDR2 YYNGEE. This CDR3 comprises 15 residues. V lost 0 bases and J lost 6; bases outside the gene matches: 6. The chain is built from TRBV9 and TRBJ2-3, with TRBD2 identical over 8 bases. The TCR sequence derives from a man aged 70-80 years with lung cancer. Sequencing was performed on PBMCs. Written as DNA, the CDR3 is TGTGCCAGCAGCGTAGGTCCGGGGGGGGAGGATACGCAGTATTTT. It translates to CASSVGPGGEDTQYF.